The 9 T cell receptor beta chains below come from one sample, sequenced in a study of tumor and adjacent non-tumor tissue in lung cancer. RNA was extracted from bulk tissue without any cell sorting. More than 3 cm separated this lung sample from the edge of the tumor. Three rounds of nested PCR, following a modified ARM-PCR protocol, produced the TCRbeta library. TCRdb re-derived calls from the multiplex PCR reads in MiXCR, one entry per CDR3 protein. The sample contains about 110,000 distinct CDR3 sequences, about 61% of which appear only once. Material for sequencing was distant non-tumor lung tissue. Receptor source: a man aged 55 to 70 with non-small cell lung cancer.

A word on this clonotype: A much larger clone differs by one base, so this may be a read error. V and J are TRBV20-1 and TRBJ2-1, with D possibly being TRBD2 (7 bases). Germline CDR1 DFQATT, CDR2 SNEGSKA (reference sequence). The CDR3 loop spans 11 amino acids. Here the CDR3 DNA reads TGCAGCGCTCGGGGGGCCAATGAGCACTTCTTC. Its translation: CSARGANEHFF.

Points on this clonotype: A much larger clonotype is one base distant, so this may be a read error. V is TRBV6-5 and J is TRBJ1-2; D is possibly TRBD1 (5 bases). CDR3 length: 13 amino acids. Trimming removed 7 bases at V and 3 bases at J, with 12 bases between. Germline V CDR1 and CDR2: MNHEY, SVGAGI. The CDR3 region has the DNA TGTGCCAGCAATACATCGACAGACTATGGCTACACCTTC. This encodes CASNTSTDYGYTF.

A note on this clonotype: No conserved phenylalanine or tryptophan ends this CDR3, so it is likely a read error. This chain connects TRBV6-5 to TRBJ1-2, with 7 bases aligning to TRBD1. CDR3 length equals 13 residues. Germline-derived CDR1 and CDR2 are MNHEY and SVGAGI. Trimming cost V 6 bases and J 6 bases; bases outside gene matches: 7. This CDR3 reads CASSRGTANGYTL. CDR3 in DNA: TGTGCCAGCAGCCGGGGGACAGCTAATGGCTACACCCTC.

As concerns this clonotype: This may be a read error, as it is one base from a much larger clone. V and J are TRBV7-8 and TRBJ2-7; 8 bases agree with TRBD2. The CDR3 spans 15 residues. CDR1 and CDR2 from the germline V gene are SGHVS and FQNEAQ. Here the CDR3 DNA reads TGTACCAGCACTCCCCGGGGGGGTAGCTCCTACGAGCAGTACTTC. Translation gives CTSTPRGGSSYEQYF. The variable domain in full, completed from reference TRBV7-8 and TRBJ2-7, reads GAGVSQSPRYKVAKRGQDVALRCDPISGHVSLFWYQQALGQGPEFLTYFQNEAQLDKSGLPSDRFFAERPEGSVSTLKIQRTQQEDSAVYLCTSTPRGGSSYEQYFGPGTRLTVT.

Ten or more counts support this clonotype. The chain employs TRBV4-3 and TRBJ2-3; D might be TRBD2 (5 bases). Germline V gives CDR1 LGHNA, CDR2 YSLEER. CDR3 length: 15 amino acids. V gave up 5 bases and J gave up 4 bases, with 16 bases separating them. In nucleotides, the CDR3 is TGCGCCAGCAGCTACACCCACCGGCGGGCAGATACGCAGTATTTT. Encoded protein: CASSYTHRRADTQYF.

This clonotype was counted once. The junction shows a germline mismatch at one end, possibly a read error. CDR3 amino acids: CVSSQNQRGISNNEQFF. For the CDR3, the DNA is TGCGTCAGCAGCCAAAACCAGCGGGGAATATCCAACAATGAGCAGTTCTTC. The V call is TRBV4-1, the J call TRBJ2-1, with 7 bases matching TRBD2. Germline CDR1 is MGHRA and CDR2 is YSYEKL. The CDR3 contains 17 residues.

Worth noting for this clonotype: The germline gene is not matched at one end of the junction; a read error may be the cause. V and J are TRBV5-4 and TRBJ1-2; D gene uncertain. The CDR3 consists of 14 residues. Germline V gene lookup returns CDR1 SGHNT and CDR2 YYREEE (reference sequence). CDR3 loop: CASSLGQDFYGYTF. The CDR3 DNA reads as TGTGCCAGCAGTTTGGGCCAGGACTTCTATGGCTACACCTTC.

Turning to this clonotype: In this CDR3 the conserved last residue, phenylalanine or tryptophan, is missing, so a read error is likely. The genes are TRBV11-1 and TRBJ2-7; D not certain. CDR1 SGHAT and CDR2 FQDESV come from the germline V gene (reference sequence). The CDR3 is 17 residues long. Here the CDR3 DNA reads TGCGCCAGCAGCCCCTGTCTGGGCGGATCCGGCTCCTACGAGCAGTACATC. Its protein product is CASSPCLGGSGSYEQYI.

At least ten counts were recorded for this clonotype. The chain links TRBV5-1 to TRBJ1-1, with unresolved D. Trimming took 0 bases from V and 5 from J, leaving 17 bases between them. Germline values: CDR1 SGHRS, CDR2 YFSETQ. The CDR3 is 16 residues long. CDR3 sequence (DNA): TGCGCCAGCAGCTTGGATTCGGCATCTTCCTTGACTGAAGCTTTCTTT. Translated, it gives CASSLDSASSLTEAFF.